These 27 T cell receptor beta chains came from one sample sequenced in a study of cytomegalovirus exposure and HLA in healthy donors. The PCR was carried out with 60 Vbeta primers and 13 Jbeta primers. Measured with immunoSEQ multiplex PCR; TCRdb has only the in-frame clones, and not every one. The sample yields more than 95,000 clones, 60% to 80% seen once. Sequenced sample: PBMCs. The source is a man between 60 and 70 years old in good health and CMV-seronegative.

This chain connects TRBV27 to TRBJ2-1, with 12 bases lining up with TRBD2. The CDR3 extends over 17 amino acids. The J segment lost 10 bases and the V segment lost 1 base, leaving 11 bases of the junction unmatched. Germline V lookup: CDR1 MNHEY, CDR2 SMNVEV (reference sequence). The CDR3 nucleotides read TGTGCCAGCAGTTTATTCCGGACTAGCGGGGAGCTCCGAGAGCAGTTCTTC. Protein: CASSLFRTSGELREQFF.

In its sample, this clone was seen a few times. The chain employs TRBV10-3 and TRBJ1-1; 7 bases align to TRBD1. After removal of 2 bases from V and 4 bases from J, the junction contained 4 bases not matched to a gene. The CDR3 runs to 14 residues. Germline-derived CDR1 and CDR2 are ENHRY and SYGVKD. The CDR3 protein is CAISETGVSTEAFF. The CDR3 bases are TGTGCCATCAGTGAGACAGGGGTTTCCACTGAAGCTTTCTTT.

The V and J genes are TRBV5-1 and TRBJ2-2, with 10 bases fitting TRBD2. J lost 4 bases, V lost 2 bases, and 11 bases had no gene match. Germline lookup yields CDR1 SGHRS and CDR2 YFSETQ. This CDR3 is built from 18 residues. DNA of the CDR3: TGCGCCAGCAGCTTCAGCCTAGCGGGAGTACGTGGCACCGGGGAGCTGTTTTTT. Translation gives CASSFSLAGVRGTGELFF. Full variable domain (outside the CDR3, taken from reference TRBV5-1 and TRBJ2-2): KAGVTQTPRYLIKTRGQQVTLSCSPISGHRSVSWYQQTPGQGLQFLFEYFSETQRNKGNFPGRFSGRQFSNSRSEMNVSTLELGDSALYLCASSFSLAGVRGTGELFFGEGSRLTVL.

This clone was recorded a few times. The chain recombines TRBV6-1 with TRBJ2-5, with 7 bases identical to TRBD1. Germline-derived CDR1 and CDR2 are MNHNS and SASEGT. J gave up 1 base and V 3 bases, and 8 bases lay outside the gene matches. This CDR3 spans 16 amino acids. CDR3 bases: TGTGCCAGCAGTGACTACTTACAGGGGATCCAAGAGACCCAGTACTTC. Amino acids: CASSDYLQGIQETQYF.

The V call is TRBV15, the J call TRBJ2-7, with D tentatively TRBD1 (6 bases). The CDR3 has 15 residues. Per germline, CDR1 LNHNV and CDR2 YYDKDF (reference sequence). V was trimmed by 0 bases and J by 4 bases, leaving 13 bases between them. The CDR3 loop is CATSRDRSRGYEQYF. The CDR3 DNA reads TGTGCCACCAGCAGAGACCGGAGCAGGGGATACGAGCAGTACTTC.

As for this clone: The junction does not match germline at one end; this may be a read error. The CDR3, as DNA: TGTTCCAGCAGCTTAGCGCGGACAGGGGGATTCTACGAGCAGTACTTC. Amino acid sequence: CSSSLARTGGFYEQYF. This sequence joins TRBV7-9 and TRBJ2-7, with 10 bases identical to TRBD1. Germline V gives CDR1 SEHNR, CDR2 FQNEAQ (reference sequence). The CDR3 contains 16 residues.

J is TRBJ1-3 and V is TRBV9; D is perhaps TRBD1 (6 bases). The V and J ends lost 3 bases and 0 bases respectively, with 19 bases between them. This CDR3 is built from 18 residues. Germline CDR1 is SGDLS and CDR2 is YYNGEE. The CDR3, as DNA: TGTGCCAGCAGCGACGAGCAGGGGACCCTGAACTCTGGAAACACCATATATTTT. It codes for CASSDEQGTLNSGNTIYF.

This chain uses TRBV11-2 with TRBJ1-2; 7 nucleotides align to TRBD1. This CDR3 comprises 14 residues. CDR1 and CDR2 from the germline V gene are SGHAT and FQNNGV. The ends lost 2 bases at V and 8 bases at J; junction bases unmatched: 8. The CDR3 loop is CASSLNRGMGGYTF. The CDR3 nucleotides are TGTGCCAGCAGCTTAAACAGGGGAATGGGAGGCTACACCTTC.

The chain joins TRBV18 to TRBJ2-3, with 8 nucleotides matching TRBD2. The V segment lost 2 bases and the J segment 5 bases; nucleotides outside the gene matches: 3. Germline loops: CDR1 KGHSH, CDR2 LQKENI. This CDR3 has 14 residues. CDR3 residues: CASSPGGGRDTQYF. CDR3 DNA sequence: TGTGCCAGCTCACCAGGCGGGGGGCGAGATACGCAGTATTTT.

CDR3 in DNA: TGTGCCAGCGCTAGGGGGTCGGGAAATGACTATGGCTACACCTTC. Translated, it gives CASARGSGNDYGYTF. The chain is built from TRBV6-1 and TRBJ1-2; a possible D gene is TRBD1 (6 bases). Germline values: CDR1 MNHNS, CDR2 SASEGT. The CDR3 has 15 amino acids. V gave up 8 bases and J gave up 3 bases, with 19 bases separating them.

The gene calls are TRBV5-1 and TRBJ2-3, with TRBD2 matching over 8 bases. Per germline, CDR1 SGHRS and CDR2 YFSETQ. V was pared by 1 base and J by 5 bases, with 6 bases of the junction left unmatched. The CDR3 is 15 amino acids. The CDR3: CASSLRGGLLDTQYF. Written as DNA, the CDR3 is TGCGCCAGCAGCTTGCGGGGGGGCCTTTTAGATACGCAGTATTTT.

V and J are TRBV19 and TRBJ1-1, with TRBD1 matching over 8 bases. Trimming took 11 bases from V and 4 from J; bases not matched to a gene: 6. Germline CDR1 reads LNHDA; CDR2 reads SQIVND (reference sequence). The CDR3 covers 12 residues. CDR3 coding DNA: TGTGCCTCAGGGGACAGGCTCACTGAAGCTTTCTTT. Encoded protein: CASGDRLTEAFF.

The chain combines TRBV25-1 with TRBJ2-1; D is unresolved. With 1 base removed from V and 3 bases from J, the gap between germline ends came to 7 bases. Per the germline V gene, CDR1 is MGHDK and CDR2 is SYGVNS. CDR3 length: 14 amino acids. In DNA form, the CDR3 reads TGTGCCAGCAGTGAATCCCAGTTCTACAATGAGCAGTTCTTC. Amino acids: CASSESQFYNEQFF.

Regarding this clone: This same CDR3 is encoded by further DNA sequences in the sample. CDR3 DNA sequence: TGTGCCAGCAGTGAGGCTGGGGGGGGAGAGACCCAGTACTTC. This translates into CASSEAGGGETQYF. The chain couples TRBV2 to TRBJ2-5; TRBD2 matches 7 bases. J was trimmed by 4 bases and V by 3 bases; bases with no gene match: 5. The CDR3 is 14 amino acids. Germline V gene data show CDR1 as SNHLY and CDR2 as FYNNEI. The full variable domain, completed using reference TRBV2 and TRBJ2-5, is EPEVTQTPSHQVTQMGQEVILRCVPISNHLYFYWYRQILGQKVEFLVSFYNNEISEKSEIFDDQFSVERPDGSNFTLKIRSTKLEDSAMYFCASSEAGGGETQYFGPGTRLLVL.

In this sample, this clone turned up once. The CDR3 nucleotides are TGTGCCAGCAGCCCCGGGACTAGCGGGAGGGCCGCAGATACGCAGTATTTT. Amino acid sequence: CASSPGTSGRAADTQYF. The V call is TRBV9, the J call TRBJ2-3; TRBD2 aligns across 16 bases. Germline V CDR1 and CDR2: SGDLS, YYNGEE. The CDR3 spans 17 residues. V shed 4 bases, J shed 4 bases, and the junction held 6 bases outside the gene matches.

In its sample, this clone ranks as medium-sized. The chain joins TRBV25-1 to TRBJ2-7, with a weak D call TRBD1 (6 bases). The germline gives CDR1 MGHDK, CDR2 SYGVNS. Trimming removed 4 bases at V and 0 bases at J, with 13 bases between. The CDR3 runs to 15 residues. This CDR3 is CASSASGTYSYEQYF. CDR3 coding DNA: TGTGCCAGCAGTGCGTCCGGGACATACTCCTACGAGCAGTACTTC.

This clone was observed a single time. The J gene is TRBJ1-4, the V gene TRBV18; D is undetermined. The CDR3 runs to 16 residues. Germline assignment: CDR1 KGHSH and CDR2 LQKENI. Trimming pared 0 bases from V and 3 bases from J, leaving 11 bases between. DNA for the CDR3: TGTGCCAGCTCACCACCCTCGCAGGCGCCTAATGAAAAACTGTTTTTT. Encoded protein: CASSPPSQAPNEKLFF.

This chain joins TRBV10-1 and TRBJ2-1; possible D gene TRBD1, 6 bases. Germline CDR1 WNHNN, CDR2 SYGVQD (reference sequence). Trimming took off 3 bases at V and 5 bases at J, with 8 bases between the two ends. CDR3 size: 13 residues. The CDR3 DNA follows: TGCGCCAGCAGTGAACAGGGTAACAATGAGCAGTTCTTC. This translates into CASSEQGNNEQFF.

The chain is built from TRBV2 and TRBJ1-2, with 8 bases lining up with TRBD1. The CDR3 spans 13 residues. V lost 0 bases and J lost 9; bases outside the gene matches: 3. Per germline, CDR1 SNHLY and CDR2 FYNNEI. CDR3 bases: TGTGCCAGCAGTGAAGCAACAGGGGGACGCTACACCTTC. It encodes CASSEATGGRYTF.

The table lists this clone with a count of one. At one of its ends the junction is not consistent with the germline gene, which may arise from a read error. This chain uses TRBV10-1 with TRBJ2-7, with D perhaps TRBD1 (6 bases). The CDR3 spans 13 residues. CDR1 is WNHNN and CDR2 is SYGVQD in the germline V gene (reference sequence). The CDR3 coding sequence is TGCGCCGGCAGTGAAACAGGGTGGGAAGAGCAGTACTTC. This sequence encodes CAGSETGWEEQYF.

V and J are TRBV12-2 and TRBJ1-3. TRBV12-2 is recorded as a pseudogene. CDR3 length equals 16 residues. The DNA of the CDR3 is TGTGCAAGTCGCCCACCGGGGGAAAGCTCTGGAAACACCATATATTTT. The encoded protein is CASRPPGESSGNTIYF.

CDR3 bases: TGTGCCAGCAGCCCCTACAGGGTATGGGATTCACCCCTCCACTTT. Translated, it gives CASSPYRVWDSPLHF. The chain is built from TRBV7-2 and TRBJ1-6, with D maybe TRBD1 (6 bases). Germline-derived CDR1 and CDR2 are SGHTA and FQGNSA. Trimming removed 5 bases at V and 8 bases at J, with 16 bases between. The CDR3 is made up of 15 amino acids.

This clone was counted once. The V call is TRBV11-1, the J call TRBJ2-6; D perhaps matches TRBD1 (5 bases). The CDR3 loop spans 13 amino acids. Germline values: CDR1 SGHAT, CDR2 FQDESV (reference sequence). Between the trimmed V and J ends, which lost 8 bases and 2 bases, there was a span of 7 bases. The CDR3 region has the DNA TGTGCCAGCTCGACAGCTGGGGCCAACGTCCTGACTTTC. Protein: CASSTAGANVLTF.

The rearrangement links TRBV18 to TRBJ1-3, with TRBD1 matching 7 bases. The V segment lost 3 bases and the J segment 0 bases; nucleotides outside the gene matches: 14. CDR3 size: 19 residues. Germline CDR1 reads KGHSH; CDR2 reads LQKENI. CDR3 amino acids: CASSPVLLRQGTSGNTIYF. The CDR3 DNA reads TGTGCCAGCTCACCGGTTTTACTTCGACAGGGAACCTCTGGAAACACCATATATTTT.

The chain employs TRBV6-1 and TRBJ1-5; TRBD1 agrees at 8 bases. The CDR3 loop spans 14 amino acids. V lost 6 bases to trimming and J lost 4 bases; unmatched junction nucleotides: 5. Germline CDR1 reads MNHNS; CDR2 reads SASEGT. This chain's CDR3 is CASSAGQENQPQHF. The CDR3 nucleotides are TGTGCCAGCAGCGCGGGACAGGAGAATCAGCCCCAGCATTTT.

The V call is TRBV9, the J call TRBJ1-5; D might be TRBD1 (5 bases). Germline loops: CDR1 SGDLS, CDR2 YYNGEE. V lost 1 base and J lost 7, with 15 bases in between. The CDR3 is 15 residues long. The CDR3 region is CASSVQGGLGQPQHF. The CDR3 bases are TGTGCCAGCAGCGTACAGGGTGGCCTGGGCCAGCCCCAGCATTTT.

The rearrangement joins TRBV18 to TRBJ1-2, with 8 bases fitting TRBD1. J was trimmed by 4 bases and V by 6 bases; bases with no gene match: 7. The CDR3 has 14 residues. The germline gives CDR1 KGHSH, CDR2 LQKENI. The CDR3: CASSPTGVAYGYTF. The CDR3 DNA reads TGTGCCAGCTCCCCGACAGGGGTCGCCTATGGCTACACCTTC.